This T cell receptor beta chain was captured in a study of blood T cell repertoires in COVID-19. V lost 0 bases and J lost 0, with 9 bases in between. The CDR3 covers 15 residues. Germline assignment: CDR1 LNHNV and CDR2 YYDKDF (reference sequence). Original analysis: Nucleated cell number was recorded as an estimate derived from reference gene primer amplification. Measured with immunoSEQ multiplex PCR; TCRdb has only the in-frame clones, and not every one. The V and J calls and clone size come from that table; D and trimming were worked out from the DNA. The table includes fewer than 250,000 clones, approximately 90% detected once. In Seattle, patients joined the study during active infection and were tracked longitudinally.

The chain recombines TRBV15 with TRBJ2-7; D perhaps matches TRBD2 (6 bases). This sequence originates from a man aged 25 to 45 with COVID-19, enrolled during active disease. Sequencing was done on a sample of peripheral blood. CDR3 protein: CATSREEGSSYEQYF. The CDR3 bases are TGTGCCACCAGCAGAGAGGAGGGATCCTCCTACGAGCAGTACTTC. Complete variable domain (other parts from reference TRBV15 and TRBJ2-7): DAMVIQNPRYQVTQFGKPVTLSCSQTLNHNVMYWYQQKSSQAPKLLFHYYDKDFNNEADTPDNFQSRRPNTSFCFLDIRSPGLGDTAMYLCATSREEGSSYEQYFGPGTRLTVT.